A single sample is the source of the 29 T cell receptor beta chains below, sequenced in a study of glioma-infiltrating T cells after dendritic cell vaccination. As for time point: after dendritic cell vaccination, including at tumor progression/relapse. Method: immunoSEQ multiplex PCR; TCRdb's copy keeps in-frame clones and lacks some. Among around 87,000 clones listed, under 85% were seen once. The sample consisted of blood, taken after dendritic cell vaccination. The receptors originated from a human donor with glioblastoma.

J is TRBJ2-2 and V is TRBV7-3; 7 bases agree with TRBD1. The CDR3 has 16 residues. The germline V gene has CDR1 SGHTA and CDR2 FQGTGA. With 5 bases clipped from V and 6 bases from J, the junction kept 12 bases outside the gene matches. The CDR3 loop is CASSPRTGAKPGELFF. The CDR3, as DNA: TGTGCCAGCAGCCCGAGAACAGGGGCTAAGCCCGGGGAGCTGTTTTTT.

The chain links TRBV6-1 to TRBJ1-4, with TRBD1 identical over 11 bases. Germline CDR1 and CDR2: MNHNS and SASEGT. CDR3 size: 15 residues. The V and J ends lost 1 base and 7 bases, in that order; junction bases with no gene match: 2. CDR3 amino acids: CASSEGTGGFEKLFF. As DNA, the CDR3 is TGTGCCAGCAGTGAAGGGACAGGGGGCTTTGAAAAACTGTTTTTT.

The V and J genes are TRBV6-6 and TRBJ1-1, with 8 bases identical to TRBD1. Germline V lookup: CDR1 MNHNY, CDR2 SVGAGI (reference sequence). This CDR3 has 16 residues. The J segment lost 2 bases and the V segment lost 8 bases, leaving 13 bases of the junction unmatched. The CDR3 protein is CASSHLRTGLNTEAFF. The CDR3 nucleotides read TGTGCCAGCTCTCATCTTAGGACAGGGTTAAACACTGAAGCTTTCTTT.

The chain combines TRBV25-1 with TRBJ2-3; TRBD1 matches 7 bases. Germline values: CDR1 MGHDK, CDR2 SYGVNS. The V gene end was trimmed by 3 bases and the J gene end by 3 bases; junction bases not matched to a gene: 6. This CDR3 has 15 residues. This CDR3 reads CASSEGPRGTDTQYF. CDR3 bases: TGTGCCAGCAGTGAGGGGCCCAGGGGGACAGATACGCAGTATTTT.

This sequence joins TRBV11-3 and TRBJ1-1; the D gene is possibly TRBD1 (5 bases). The germline V gene has CDR1 SGHNT and CDR2 YENEEA. The V gene lost 5 bases and the J gene lost 1 base, with 8 bases spanning the gap. The CDR3 contains 13 residues. The CDR3 is CASSLQANTEAFF. CDR3 DNA: TGTGCCAGCAGCCTACAGGCGAACACTGAAGCTTTCTTT.

The CDR3 sequence is CATRLGIGTGLNEQYF. Here the CDR3 DNA reads TGTGCCACCAGACTCGGGATCGGGACAGGCCTTAACGAGCAGTACTTC. The chain recombines TRBV15 with TRBJ2-7; 8 bases agree with TRBD1. V trimming: 6 bases; J trimming: 5 bases; junction bases outside the gene matches: 15. Germline-derived CDR1 and CDR2 are LNHNV and YYDKDF (reference sequence). This CDR3 has 16 amino acids.

This chain links TRBV19 with TRBJ1-4; D is uncertain. CDR1 and CDR2 (germline): LNHDA, SQIVND (reference sequence). The CDR3 loop spans 13 amino acids. Trimming removed 5 bases from V and 5 bases from J, with 9 bases in between. For the CDR3, the DNA is TGTGCCAGTAGTTTCACCTACAATGAAAAACTGTTTTTT. Residues: CASSFTYNEKLFF.

The chain is built from TRBV2 and TRBJ1-3; tentative D call: TRBD1 (5 bases). Germline V gene data show CDR1 as SNHLY and CDR2 as FYNNEI. CDR3 length: 13 residues. The V and J ends lost 6 bases and 2 bases respectively, with 8 bases between them. This chain's CDR3 is CASRGGTGNTIYF. CDR3 nucleotide sequence: TGTGCCAGCAGGGGGGGAACTGGAAACACCATATATTTT.

This clone was observed a handful of times. The J gene is TRBJ2-7, the V gene TRBV4-3, with D tentatively TRBD1 (6 bases). With 1 base removed from V and 2 bases from J, the gap between germline ends came to 9 bases. Germline CDR1 LGHNA, CDR2 YSLEER. The CDR3 extends over 14 amino acids. CDR3 nucleotide sequence: TGCGCCAGCAGCCAAGGGACAGCTCCCTACGAGCAGTACTTC. Amino acid sequence: CASSQGTAPYEQYF.

The chain employs TRBV18 and TRBJ1-1, with D unresolved. Germline CDR1 is KGHSH and CDR2 is LQKENI. Trimming took off 0 bases at V and 0 bases at J, with 5 bases between the two ends. CDR3 length equals 14 residues. This CDR3 reads CASSPPRVNTEAFF. Written as DNA, the CDR3 is TGTGCCAGCTCACCACCACGCGTGAACACTGAAGCTTTCTTT.

The rearrangement links TRBV30 to TRBJ2-2; 9 nucleotides line up with TRBD2. Germline V gives CDR1 GTSNPN, CDR2 SVGIG (reference sequence). The junction had 2 bases not matched to a gene; V was cut back by 3 bases and J by 0 bases. This CDR3 region has 15 residues. The CDR3 DNA reads TGTGCCTGGAGCGGGACTAGCACGAACACCGGGGAGCTGTTTTTT. Amino acid sequence: CAWSGTSTNTGELFF.

The rearrangement joins TRBV5-1 to TRBJ1-2, with 9 bases that match TRBD1. The V gene end was trimmed by 0 bases and the J gene end by 7 bases; junction bases not matched to a gene: 4. The CDR3 is 14 amino acids. CDR1 and CDR2 from the germline V gene are SGHRS and YFSETQ. CDR3 nucleotides: TGCGCCAGCAGCTTGGCCCAGACAGGGGGTGGCTACACCTTC. Translation gives CASSLAQTGGGYTF.

This chain connects TRBV6-5 to TRBJ2-2; 7 positions match TRBD1. There are 15 residues in the CDR3. J lost 6 bases, V lost 6 bases, and 10 bases had no gene match. CDR1 is MNHEY and CDR2 is SVGAGI in the germline V gene. CDR3 nucleotides: TGTGCCAGCAGCCGGTGGACAGGATTGGCCGGGGAGCTGTTTTTT. Its protein product is CASSRWTGLAGELFF.

CDR3 in DNA: TGTGCCAGCAGCTTATTTTGGGGAGGGGAATCGGGGGGCTACACCTTC. Protein sequence: CASSLFWGGESGGYTF. This chain joins TRBV7-2 and TRBJ1-2; D might be TRBD1 (5 bases). The CDR3 extends over 16 amino acids. Trimming removed 2 bases from V and 8 bases from J, with 21 bases in between. Germline CDR1 reads SGHTA; CDR2 reads FQGNSA.

This rearrangement joins TRBV19 to TRBJ1-1, with TRBD1 as a possible D gene (5 bases). Germline CDR1 LNHDA, CDR2 SQIVND (reference sequence). The CDR3 length is 15 residues. V shed 0 bases and J shed 4 bases, with 12 bases lying between them. The CDR3, as DNA: TGTGCCAGTAGTATAGATTTTTATGGGGCCACTGAAGCTTTCTTT. Residues: CASSIDFYGATEAFF.

Here the CDR3 reads CASSPTGYNEQFF. CDR3 in DNA: TGCGCCAGCAGCCCGACAGGGTACAATGAGCAGTTCTTC. V usage is TRBV5-1 and J usage is TRBJ2-1; 7 nucleotides agree with TRBD1. The CDR3 contains 13 residues. Trimming removed 4 bases from V and 4 bases from J; junction bases left unmatched: 2. CDR1 is SGHRS and CDR2 is YFSETQ in the germline V gene.

The gene calls are TRBV6-5 and TRBJ1-6, with D maybe TRBD1 (6 bases). The ends were cut back, 2 bases at V and 6 bases at J, with 11 bases in the middle. The CDR3 has 15 residues. The germline V gene encodes CDR1 MNHEY and CDR2 SVGAGI. In DNA, the CDR3 is TGTGCCAGCAGTTACCGGGACATTTCTAATTCACCCCTCCACTTT. It specifies CASSYRDISNSPLHF.

This clone was found a few times. The chain links TRBV19 to TRBJ1-3, with D unresolved. The CDR3 is 16 residues long. Trimming cost V 5 bases and J 0 bases, with 14 bases left between them. From germline, CDR1 is LNHDA and CDR2 SQIVND (reference sequence). CDR3 sequence (DNA): TGTGCCAGTAGTCCAGCGGGTCGATTCTCTGGAAACACCATATATTTT. Translation: CASSPAGRFSGNTIYF. Variable domain in full (rest from reference TRBV19 and TRBJ1-3): DGGITQSPKYLFRKEGQNVTLSCEQNLNHDAMYWYRQDPGQGLRLIYYSQIVNDFQKGDIAEGYSVSREKKESFPLTVTSAQKNPTAFYLCASSPAGRFSGNTIYFGEGSWLTVV.

The V and J genes are TRBV6-5 and TRBJ1-5; D possibly corresponds to TRBD1 (6 bases). Trimming pared 5 bases from V and 5 bases from J, leaving 10 bases between. The CDR3 runs 13 residues. CDR1 is MNHEY, CDR2 SVGAGI, per germline. DNA for the CDR3: TGTGCCAGCAGTGAGGACAGTTATCAGCCCCAGCATTTT. Its protein product is CASSEDSYQPQHF.

This sequence joins TRBV4-1 and TRBJ2-1; 8 bases are a match to TRBD1. Germline trimming cut 4 bases from V and 9 bases from J; bases unmatched to any gene: 8. The V gene's germline CDR1 is MGHRA and CDR2 YSYEKL. There are 14 residues in the CDR3. CDR3 nucleotides: TGCGCCAGCAGCCTCGACAGGGGAGCTGCTGAGCAGTTCTTC. Its protein product is CASSLDRGAAEQFF.

This clone was found many times. V is TRBV2 and J is TRBJ2-5; D uncertain. Looked up from germline, CDR1 is SNHLY and CDR2 is FYNNEI. This CDR3 is 13 amino acids long. Trimming took off 4 bases at V and 2 bases at J, with 8 bases between the two ends. The CDR3 coding sequence is TGTGCCAGCAGTGTAAGCAGGCAAGAGACCCAGTACTTC. Its protein product is CASSVSRQETQYF.

The chain combines TRBV2 with TRBJ2-1, with a tentative D call TRBD1 (5 bases). From germline, CDR1 is SNHLY and CDR2 FYNNEI. The CDR3 totals 15 residues. Trimming cost V 6 bases and J 9 bases, with 21 bases left between them. The CDR3 region has the DNA TGTGCCAGCAGCCCGCCTAAATTCAGGGATAGTGAGCAGTTCTTC. It encodes CASSPPKFRDSEQFF.

This clone was detected only a few times. The V call is TRBV6-6, the J call TRBJ2-5; D is unresolved. This CDR3 is 13 amino acids long. V was shortened by 5 bases and J by 4 bases, with 11 bases between the two germline ends. CDR1 is MNHNY and CDR2 is SVGAGI in the germline V gene (reference sequence). This chain's CDR3 is CASSTGLRETQYF. DNA for the CDR3: TGTGCCAGCAGTACCGGGTTGCGAGAGACCCAGTACTTC.

The rearrangement uses TRBV7-2 and TRBJ2-5; tentative D call: TRBD2 (6 bases). CDR3 length equals 12 residues. Germline CDR1 and CDR2: SGHTA and FQGNSA. Trimming cost V 6 bases and J 5 bases, with 10 bases left between them. The CDR3 reads CASRREWETQYF. CDR3 nucleotide sequence: TGTGCCAGCAGGCGGGAATGGGAGACCCAGTACTTC. The whole variable domain, remainder taken from reference TRBV7-2 and TRBJ2-5, is GAGVSQSPSNKVTEKGKDVELRCDPISGHTALYWYRQSLGQGLEFLIYFQGNSAPDKSGLPSDRFSAERTGGSVSTLTIQRTQQEDSAVYLCASRREWETQYFGPGTRLLVL.

The chain carries TRBV7-6 and TRBJ1-5; 7 bases map to TRBD1. CDR1 and CDR2 (germline): SGHVS, FNYEAQ. The CDR3 totals 15 residues. The junction had 7 bases not matched to a gene; V was cut back by 1 base and J by 7 bases. The CDR3 DNA is TGTGCCAGCAGCTTAGAGACAGGGAGAGGGCAGCCCCAGCATTTT. As protein: CASSLETGRGQPQHF.

The V gene is TRBV7-9, the J gene TRBJ2-5; 9 nucleotides agree with TRBD2. The CDR3 spans 14 residues. Losses at the gene ends were 4 bases for V and 3 bases for J; bases not matched to a gene: 3. CDR1 and CDR2 from the germline V gene are SEHNR and FQNEAQ (reference sequence). CDR3 amino acids: CASSYRTSEETQYF. In DNA form, the CDR3 reads TGTGCCAGCAGCTATAGGACTAGCGAAGAGACCCAGTACTTC.

The chain recombines TRBV7-2 with TRBJ1-2, with D perhaps matching TRBD1 (5 bases). The CDR3 runs to 15 residues. Looked up from germline, CDR1 is SGHTA and CDR2 is FQGNSA. Trimming took off 5 bases at V and 0 bases at J, with 13 bases between the two ends. The CDR3 region has the DNA TGTGCCAGCAGCGTCGAAGACAGCGCTAACTATGGCTACACCTTC. Its protein product is CASSVEDSANYGYTF.

This chain connects TRBV2 to TRBJ2-3; 8 bases line up with TRBD2. Per the germline V gene, CDR1 is SNHLY and CDR2 is FYNNEI. V was pared by 0 bases and J by 9 bases, with 5 bases of the junction left unmatched. The CDR3 has 14 amino acids. Written as DNA, the CDR3 is TGTGCCAGCAGTGAAGCCGGAGCGGGGGAGACGCAGTATTTT. This encodes CASSEAGAGETQYF.

The V call is TRBV15, the J call TRBJ2-6; D gene unclear. Germline CDR1 is LNHNV and CDR2 is YYDKDF (reference sequence). V was clipped by 4 bases and J by 0 bases, with 7 bases between them. This CDR3 is 15 amino acids long. The CDR3 is CATSIRNSGANVLTF. The CDR3 region has the DNA TGTGCCACCAGCATCAGGAACTCTGGGGCCAACGTCCTGACTTTC.